This T cell receptor beta chain was obtained from a study of Ad26.COV2.S vaccination and SARS-CoV-2 variants. Broader study findings: The authors reported substantial breadth in spike-specific CD8+ and CD4+ T cell responses after vaccination. Vaccinated and placebo-treated recipients had similar non-spike TCR breadth.

Described treatment: roughly 19 received Ad26.COV2.S at low or high dose, single or two shots; 5 received placebo; per-sample allocation not given. It was on day 63 after the first vaccine or placebo injection that samples were taken. Per the germline V gene, CDR1 is MNHNS and CDR2 is SASEGT. This CDR3 has 15 amino acids. About this clone: The antigen remains unidentified. Compared with germline, one end of the junction differs, possibly owing to a read error.

The protocol was immunoSEQ multiplex PCR, while the TCRdb copy is restricted to in-frame clones and leaves out a portion. This table holds 300,000 to 500,000 clones, approximately 91% found once. The chain couples TRBV6-1 to TRBJ2-1; D might be TRBD1 (5 bases). The sample in question was peripheral blood, obtained in a trial of Ad26.COV2.S vaccine versus placebo. This sequence was found in a person between 18 and 60 years old who received the Ad26.COV2.S COVID-19 vaccine or a placebo. The CDR3: CASSEGVVVFDEQFF. Written as DNA, the CDR3 is TGTGCCAGCAGCGAAGGGGTGGTCGTATTCGATGAGCAGTTCTTC.